This T cell receptor (beta chain) derives from a study of cytomegalovirus exposure and HLA in healthy donors. The PCR contained 60 Vbeta and 13 Jbeta primers. The repertoire was sequenced with immunoSEQ multiplex PCR; TCRdb's copy has only in-frame clones and lacks some. The data contain approximately 160,000 clones, roughly 80% of them singletons. This clone appeared a single time. The antigen remains unidentified. Trimming cost V 5 bases and J 2 bases, with 16 bases left between them. This CDR3 region has 15 residues. Germline V gives CDR1 PRHDT, CDR2 FYEKMQ (reference sequence). General study findings and limits: The dataset shows that most TCR sequences were rare, while some public TCRs occurred in many donors.

The sequenced material came from PBMCs. The clonotype originates from a woman between 18 and 29 years old in good health and CMV-seronegative. J is TRBJ2-7 and V is TRBV13; a possible D gene is TRBD2 (6 bases). CDR3 amino acids: CASSERPRTTYEQYF. CDR3 sequence (DNA): TGTGCCAGCAGCGAACGCCCCAGGACTACCTACGAGCAGTACTTC.